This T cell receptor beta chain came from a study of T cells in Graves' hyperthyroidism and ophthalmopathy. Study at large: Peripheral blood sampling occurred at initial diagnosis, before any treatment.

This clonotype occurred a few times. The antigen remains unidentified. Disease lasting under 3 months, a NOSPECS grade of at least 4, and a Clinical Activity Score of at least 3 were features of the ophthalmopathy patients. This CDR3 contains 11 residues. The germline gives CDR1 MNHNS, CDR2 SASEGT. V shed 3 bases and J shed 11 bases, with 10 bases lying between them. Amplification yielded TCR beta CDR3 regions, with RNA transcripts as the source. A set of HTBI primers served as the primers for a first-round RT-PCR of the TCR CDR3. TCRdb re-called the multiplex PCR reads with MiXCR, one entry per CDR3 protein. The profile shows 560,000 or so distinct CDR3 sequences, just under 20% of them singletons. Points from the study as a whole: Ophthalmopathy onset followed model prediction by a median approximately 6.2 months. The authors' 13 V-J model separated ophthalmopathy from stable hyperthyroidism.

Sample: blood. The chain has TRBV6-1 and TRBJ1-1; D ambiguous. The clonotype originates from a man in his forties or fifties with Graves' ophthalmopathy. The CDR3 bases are TGTGCCAGCAGTGACGTCGCATTGGCTTTCTTT. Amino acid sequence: CASSDVALAFF.